This TCR beta chain was captured by sequencing in a study of T cell responses to AZD1222 COVID-19 vaccine. Study overall: Analysis merged second doses at about 4 or about 12 weeks. Study results and caveats: Mostly white British, mostly female donors; authors suggested clonal diversity may be underestimated. Across spike, vaccine-associated CD4 TCRs were found, dominant at 160-218 and 743-854.

A remark on this clone: The antigen is undetermined.

This CDR3 has 14 amino acids. J was trimmed by 2 bases and V by 8 bases; bases with no gene match: 7. Germline V lookup: CDR1 LNHNV, CDR2 YYDKDF (reference sequence). TCRdb's table, derived via immunoSEQ multiplex PCR, lists solely in-frame clones and lacks some. The sample includes about 150,000 clones, approximately 90% of them seen just once. The V call is TRBV15, the J call TRBJ2-7; 9 positions match TRBD1. This specimen was peripheral blood, taken on day 0 of AZD1222 vaccination. This sequence was found in an adult in good health. The CDR3 nucleotides read TGTGCCACCGGCCACCGGGACAGGGCCTACGAGCAGTACTTC. This codes for CATGHRDRAYEQYF.